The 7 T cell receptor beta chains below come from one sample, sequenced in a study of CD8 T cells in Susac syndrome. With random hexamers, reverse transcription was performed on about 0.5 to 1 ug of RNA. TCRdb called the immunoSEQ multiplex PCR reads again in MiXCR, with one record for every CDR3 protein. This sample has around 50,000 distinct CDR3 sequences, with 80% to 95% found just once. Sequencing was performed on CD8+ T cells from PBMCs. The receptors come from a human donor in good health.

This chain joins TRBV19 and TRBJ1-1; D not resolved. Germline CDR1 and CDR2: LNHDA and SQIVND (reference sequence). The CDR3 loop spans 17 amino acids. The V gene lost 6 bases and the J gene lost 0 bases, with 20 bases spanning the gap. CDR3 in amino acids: CASSRYIDFRLNTEAFF. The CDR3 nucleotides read TGTGCCAGTAGCAGATATATAGACTTCCGTCTGAACACTGAAGCTTTCTTT.

CDR3 bases: TGTGCCAGCAGCCCCACCCTCATGGGGAACACTGAAGCTTTCTTT. Protein: CASSPTLMGNTEAFF. The rearrangement links TRBV7-9 to TRBJ1-1, with no clear D. The germline CDR1 and CDR2 sequences are SEHNR and FQNEAQ (reference sequence). CDR3 length: 15 amino acids. Trimming removed 5 bases at V and 1 base at J, with 14 bases between.

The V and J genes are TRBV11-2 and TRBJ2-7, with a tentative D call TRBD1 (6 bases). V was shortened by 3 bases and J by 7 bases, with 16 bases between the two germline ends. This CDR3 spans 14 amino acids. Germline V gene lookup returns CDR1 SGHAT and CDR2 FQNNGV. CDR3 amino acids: CASSFRQAPREQYF. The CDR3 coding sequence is TGTGCCAGCAGCTTCAGACAGGCCCCGAGGGAGCAGTACTTC. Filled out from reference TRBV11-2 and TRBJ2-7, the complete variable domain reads EAGVAQSPRYKIIEKRQSVAFWCNPISGHATLYWYQQILGQGPKLLIQFQNNGVVDDSQLPKDRFSAERLKGVDSTLKIQPAKLEDSAVYLCASSFRQAPREQYFGPGTRLTVT.

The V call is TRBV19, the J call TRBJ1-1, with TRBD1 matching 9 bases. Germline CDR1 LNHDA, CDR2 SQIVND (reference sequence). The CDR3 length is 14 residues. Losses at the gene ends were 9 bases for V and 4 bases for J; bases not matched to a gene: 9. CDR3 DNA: TGTGCCAGCAGCAACAGGGGGCCGGGCACTGAAGCTTTCTTT. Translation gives CASSNRGPGTEAFF. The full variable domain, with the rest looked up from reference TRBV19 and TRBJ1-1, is DGGITQSPKYLFRKEGQNVTLSCEQNLNHDAMYWYRQDPGQGLRLIYYSQIVNDFQKGDIAEGYSVSREKKESFPLTVTSAQKNPTAFYLCASSNRGPGTEAFFGQGTRLTVV.

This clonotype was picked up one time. The CDR3 spells CAWAHGTSAYEQYF. The CDR3 DNA reads as TGTGCCTGGGCCCACGGGACTAGCGCCTACGAGCAGTACTTC. The chain carries TRBV30 and TRBJ2-7; TRBD2 matches 10 bases. J was trimmed by 2 bases and V by 5 bases; bases with no gene match: 6. CDR1 and CDR2 (germline): GTSNPN, SVGIG (reference sequence). This CDR3 has 14 residues.

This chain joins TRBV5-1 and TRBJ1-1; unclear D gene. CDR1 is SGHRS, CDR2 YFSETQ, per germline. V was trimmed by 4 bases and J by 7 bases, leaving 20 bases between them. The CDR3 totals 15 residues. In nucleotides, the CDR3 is TGCGCCAGCAGCACGGAATGGGCCGGCGGGTATGAAGCTTTCTTT. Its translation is CASSTEWAGGYEAFF.

The CDR3 sequence: CSVVLAGTGELFF. The CDR3 DNA reads as TGCAGCGTTGTGCTAGCGGGTACCGGGGAGCTGTTTTTT. The chain is built from TRBV29-1 and TRBJ2-2; 8 bases are a match to TRBD2. This CDR3 contains 13 residues. The V gene end was trimmed by 4 bases and the J gene end by 5 bases; junction bases not matched to a gene: 3. CDR1 and CDR2 (germline): SQVTM, ANQGSEA.